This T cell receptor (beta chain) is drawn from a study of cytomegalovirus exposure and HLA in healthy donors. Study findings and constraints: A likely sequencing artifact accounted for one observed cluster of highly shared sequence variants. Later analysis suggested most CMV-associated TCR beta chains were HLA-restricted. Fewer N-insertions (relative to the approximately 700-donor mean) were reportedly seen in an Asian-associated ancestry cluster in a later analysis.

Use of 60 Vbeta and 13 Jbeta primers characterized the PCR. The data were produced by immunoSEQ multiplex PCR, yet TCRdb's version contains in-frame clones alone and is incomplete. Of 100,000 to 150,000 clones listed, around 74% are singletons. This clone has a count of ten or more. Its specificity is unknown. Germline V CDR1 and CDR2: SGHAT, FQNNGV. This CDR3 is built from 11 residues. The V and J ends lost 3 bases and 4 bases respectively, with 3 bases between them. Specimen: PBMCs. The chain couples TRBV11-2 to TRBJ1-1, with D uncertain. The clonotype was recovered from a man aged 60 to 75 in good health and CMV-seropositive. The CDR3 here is CASSFSTEAFF. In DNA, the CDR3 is TGTGCCAGCAGCTTCAGCACTGAAGCTTTCTTT.